The 11 T cell receptor beta chains presented below share a single source sample, sequenced in a study of blood T cell repertoires in COVID-19. Produced via immunoSEQ multiplex PCR; TCRdb's table is partial and in-frame only. This table holds around 75,000 clones, roughly 90% found once. Input material: peripheral blood. The receptors stem from a human donor in a cohort sampled during active COVID-19.

The chain uses TRBV28 and TRBJ2-3; D is ambiguous. The CDR3 is 12 residues long. V lost 5 bases and J 3 bases, leaving 6 bases between the germline ends. From germline, CDR1 is MDHEN and CDR2 SYDVKM. The CDR3 reads CASSLGTDTQYF. CDR3 DNA: TGTGCCAGCAGTCTCGGGACAGATACGCAGTATTTT.

V gene TRBV6-5 combines with J gene TRBJ2-1; 9 bases align to TRBD2. The junction had 5 bases not matched to a gene; V was cut back by 2 bases and J by 6 bases. The CDR3 is 15 residues long. Germline CDR1 MNHEY, CDR2 SVGAGI. The CDR3 spells CASSYGGGASNEQFF. The DNA of the CDR3 is TGTGCCAGCAGTTACGGCGGGGGGGCCTCCAATGAGCAGTTCTTC.

The sample holds a few counts of this clone. The rearrangement joins TRBV7-2 to TRBJ2-1; the match to TRBD1 covers 10 bases. The germline gives CDR1 SGHTA, CDR2 FQGNSA. Trimming at V came to 4 bases and at J to 3 bases, leaving 6 bases not matched to a gene. This CDR3 has 16 amino acids. The DNA for the CDR3 is TGTGCCAGCAGCTATGGGACAGGGGCAATCTACAATGAGCAGTTCTTC. Amino acids: CASSYGTGAIYNEQFF.

In its sample, this clone was seen once. The gene calls are TRBV19 and TRBJ2-1; TRBD2 matches at 11 bases. Germline values: CDR1 LNHDA, CDR2 SQIVND (reference sequence). The trim removed 7 bases at V and 10 bases at J, leaving 18 bases unmatched. CDR3 size: 17 residues. The CDR3 region is CASTDITSGSVHREQFF. The CDR3 DNA follows: TGTGCCAGTACCGACATCACTAGCGGGAGTGTCCATCGAGAGCAGTTCTTC.

The CDR3 nucleotides are TGCGCCAGCAGCCAAGAAGAAACAGGCCCCTACAATGAGCAGTTCTTC. This translates into CASSQEETGPYNEQFF. J is TRBJ2-1 and V is TRBV4-1; the D gene is possibly TRBD1 (5 bases). V was trimmed by 0 bases and J by 2 bases, leaving 11 bases between them. This CDR3 spans 16 amino acids. Germline V gene sequence: CDR1 MGHRA, CDR2 YSYEKL.

The V and J genes are TRBV5-4 and TRBJ2-3; tentative D call: TRBD2 (7 bases). CDR3 length: 15 residues. Germline CDR1 reads SGHNT; CDR2 reads YYREEE (reference sequence). V was trimmed by 2 bases and J by 4 bases, leaving 14 bases between them. This CDR3 is CASSFGGRGADTQYF. The CDR3 DNA sequence: TGTGCCAGCAGCTTCGGGGGGCGCGGGGCAGATACGCAGTATTTT.

The chain joins TRBV9 to TRBJ1-2, with 7 bases matching TRBD1. Germline V CDR1 and CDR2: SGDLS, YYNGEE. This CDR3 is built from 14 residues. The trim removed 0 bases at V and 2 bases at J, leaving 1 base unmatched. In nucleotides, the CDR3 is TGTGCCAGCAGCGTAGGGGGACAGAACTATGGCTACACCTTC. Protein product: CASSVGGQNYGYTF.

This chain uses TRBV6-6 with TRBJ1-2, with D perhaps matching TRBD1 (6 bases). The CDR3 extends over 15 amino acids. Per the germline V gene, CDR1 is MNHNY and CDR2 is SVGAGI (reference sequence). Trimming pared 9 bases from V and 3 bases from J, leaving 20 bases between. CDR3: CASFQGLDADYGYTF. The CDR3 nucleotides read TGTGCCAGTTTTCAGGGGTTAGATGCGGACTATGGCTACACCTTC.

The V and J genes are TRBV7-3 and TRBJ2-1; 9 positions agree with TRBD2. CDR1 is SGHTA and CDR2 is FQGTGA in the germline V gene. This CDR3 has 17 amino acids. Losses at the gene ends were 4 bases for V and 4 bases for J; bases not matched to a gene: 11. CDR3 nucleotides: TGTGCCAGCAGCTCCAGCTCAAGCGGGAGGCCGTACAATGAGCAGTTCTTC. Translating gives CASSSSSSGRPYNEQFF.

The gene calls are TRBV6-5 and TRBJ1-4; D not certain. V was trimmed by 5 bases and J by 2 bases, leaving 9 bases between them. The CDR3 is 14 amino acids. Looked up from germline, CDR1 is MNHEY and CDR2 is SVGAGI. CDR3 DNA: TGTGCCAGCAGTCCGGTGGGCACTAATGAAAAACTGTTTTTT. Translating gives CASSPVGTNEKLFF.

This clone was detected only once. This chain links TRBV7-9 with TRBJ2-2, with 9 bases aligning to TRBD1. Per the germline V gene, CDR1 is SEHNR and CDR2 is FQNEAQ (reference sequence). The CDR3 runs 17 residues. After removal of 5 bases from V and 5 bases from J, the junction contained 12 bases not matched to a gene. CDR3 nucleotide sequence: TGTGCCAGCAGCCTCGGCCCTGGGACAGGGTTAACCGGGGAGCTGTTTTTT. Protein sequence: CASSLGPGTGLTGELFF.